This T cell receptor beta chain was retrieved from a study of vaccination and CD4 T cells after COVID-19 (dated by TCRdb to between 2021 and 2024). Regarding the research as a whole: SARS-CoV-2 positivity had been established in the convalescent patients by nasal swab PCR, and mild disease was recorded in roughly 10 of these patients and severe disease in one. Control cultures used a CEFX viral epitope pool as positive control, an HIV-1 Nef peptide pool as negative control, or no peptide. Participants got two doses of the Pfizer-BioNTech BNT162b2 vaccine (n=8) or two doses of the Moderna mRNA-1273 vaccine (n=2). Post-COVID blood samples were collected from convalescent patients a median of approximately 100 days after diagnosis, with a range of about 30 to 161 days. The spike-specific CD4+ TCR repertoire was compared before and after mRNA vaccination in under 11 COVID-19 convalescent patients and a handful of infection-naive healthy vaccine recipients. The time from the second vaccine dose to post-vaccine blood sampling had a median of around 72 days and ranged from 14 to 241 days. For stimulating the cultures, overlapping spike peptide pools were used, derived from SARS-CoV-2 as well as from the common cold coronaviruses HCoV-NL63, HCoV-OC43 and HCoV-229E. Six males and four females were included in the convalescent cohort, with two Hispanic individuals, seven Caucasians, two Asians and one multiracial person represented. Here is what the overall study found, with its caveats: Nearly all vaccine-specific clones in convalescent patients (304 of 307) were mono-reactive for SARS-CoV-2 spike rather than cross-reactive with common cold coronaviruses. An increase in the median number of SARS-CoV-2-reactive clonotypes from around 20 after infection to roughly 38 after vaccination was observed, but the change was not found to be significant. In convalescent patients, a median approximately 90% of post-vaccine SARS-CoV-2-reactive clones were detected only after vaccination, suggesting vaccine-specific priming. Relatively few convalescent patients were included in the study, and early timepoints after natural infection were not analyzed.

This clonotype was seen a handful of times. What this receptor recognizes is not known. Per-base qualities were not stored, and no clone one base away is much larger. The treatment or condition tag for this specimen amounts to: approximately 9-day PBMC culture with coronavirus spike peptide pools or control peptides (ViraFEST assay). To expand antigen-specific T cells with peptide pools and then pick out the expanded clonotypes through TCR sequencing, the study relied on the ViraFEST assay. Positive SARS-CoV-2 PCR tests in the convalescent patients dated from March to December 2020, before Alpha, Beta and Delta variants emerged in the United States. Each well held roughly 2.2 million PBMCs cultured in IMDM containing around 5% human AB serum and approximately 9.6 IU/ml IL-2, with about 9.1 ug/ml peptide pools added. On days 3 and 7, half of the culture medium was replaced with fresh IL-2-containing medium. Once the cells had been in culture for about 10 days, the EasySep CD4+ T cell isolation kit was used to isolate CD4+ T cells by negative selection. Ficoll-Paque Plus gradient centrifugation was used to isolate PBMCs from whole blood, and the isolated PBMCs were then either used fresh or cryopreserved at -140C. Each culture condition was generally run in triplicate wells.

From cysteine to phenylalanine, the CDR3 is 16 amino acids long. The DNA shown is the 48-base CDR3, in frame from base 1. V was cut back by 5 bases and J by 0 bases, leaving a gap of 16 bases between them. Sequences SGHTA (CDR1) and FQGNSA (CDR2) are obtained from the germline V gene. Libraries were constructed by PCR. TCR sequencing of DNA from cultured CD4+ T cells used the Oncomine TCR Beta short-read assay at the Johns Hopkins FTIC core. Genomic DNA was extracted from the cultured CD4+ T cells with the QIAamp micro DNA kit. Oncomine TCR Beta libraries from cultured CD4+ T cells were pooled with unique dual indexes and sequenced on an Illumina iSeq 100. Per the source publication's procedure: Non-productive sequences were removed, and CDR3s not starting with C, not ending with F or W, or shorter than 7 amino acids were discarded. Antigen-specific clonotypes were identified with the MANAFEST web application by comparing peptide-stimulated wells with reference and other culture wells. To be called positive, a clone needed an FDR below 0.05, an odds ratio above 5, and a productive frequency above 0.1% in at least two of three replicate wells. Cross-reactive clonotypes were defined as significantly expanded in both SARS-CoV-2 spike wells and at least one common cold coronavirus spike condition. Similarity between CDR3 sequences was evaluated in R version 3.6.1 using Levenshtein distances (stringdist) and unrooted phylogenetic trees (ape). Using fastp trimming at Q25 and MiXCR clonotype assembly, TCRdb reanalyzed the public sequencing data and kept in-frame beta chains. Records with the same CDR3 protein are collapsed into one entry carrying the most frequent genes and DNA. The V and J calls follow TCRdb's processing rather than the paper's. A total of 15,000 to 20,000 distinct CDR3 sequences appear in this sample, 55% to 60% of them only once. The ten largest clones capture 8.5% to 10% of the sample.

The sequencing here drew on CD4+ T cells from blood, cultured in vitro, taken after SARS-CoV-2 vaccination. The receptor was isolated from a human donor who had recovered from COVID-19. This receptor chain uses TRBV7-2 and TRBJ1-1; confidence is insufficient to name the D gene. The DNA sequence is given as TGTGCCAGCAGCCCATTCCTCGGAACCATGAACACTGAAGCTTTCTTT. Translated, this gives CASSPFLGTMNTEAFF.